The next 5 T cell receptor beta chains were all read from a single sample in a study of Tregs in tolerant kidney transplant recipients. This table comes from immunoSEQ multiplex PCR, and its TCRdb copy is limited to in-frame clones, with some not included. This sample's table reports about 48,000 clones. Here the sequenced sample was CD4+ T cells from blood, taken before the transplant. The origin of the receptors is a human donor who received a combined kidney and bone marrow transplant.

Notes on this clone: The read ends 3 residues before the CDR3 terminus; that terminus is restored from the germline J gene. The chain joins TRBV20-1 to TRBJ1-4; 8 bases agree with TRBD1. The CDR3 is made up of 14 amino acids. Per the germline V gene, CDR1 is DFQATT and CDR2 is SNEGSKA (reference sequence). V gave up 4 bases and J gave up 7 bases; unmatched junction bases: 8. CDR3 DNA (partial): TGCAGTGCTAATTTCAGGGGGCACGGTGAAAAA. Protein sequence: CSANFRGHGEK. The entire CDR3 sequence reads CSANFRGHGEKLFF.

Concerning this clone: The sequence runs out 3 residues before the end of the CDR3; the remainder is reconstructed from the germline J gene. The chain employs TRBV6-2 or TRBV6-3 and TRBJ1-5, with 12 bases matching TRBD1. CDR1 is MNHEY and CDR2 is SVGEGT in the germline V gene. The CDR3 contains 14 residues. V gave up 6 bases and J gave up 7 bases; unmatched junction bases: 4. The CDR3 is CASRGTGGGQPQHF. The DNA read from the CDR3 is TGTGCCAGCAGAGGGACAGGGGGCGGGCAGCCC.

Notes on this clone: The sequenced fragment ends 3 residues before the CDR3 boundary, so the rest is inferred from the germline J gene. The rearrangement joins TRBV7-3 to TRBJ2-1, with TRBD2 matching over 7 bases. V lost 2 bases, J lost 8 bases, and 6 bases stayed unmatched. Germline-derived CDR1 and CDR2 are SGHTA and FQGTGA. The CDR3 is 14 amino acids. The sequenced CDR3 bases are TGTGCCAGCAGCTTATCCTTGGGGGGGGATGAG. Amino acids: CASSLSLGGDE. The entire CDR3 protein is CASSLSLGGDEQFF.

Regarding this clone: The CDR3 is cut off 3 residues early in the read; its end comes from the germline J gene. J is TRBJ1-2 and V is TRBV5-1; TRBD1 matches at 9 bases. Trimming took 5 bases from V and 3 from J; bases not matched to a gene: 17. Germline V gene data show CDR1 as SGHRS and CDR2 as YFSETQ. This CDR3 has 18 residues. This chain's CDR3 is CASSFSPGQGDWHYGYTF. The sequenced part of the CDR3 DNA is TGCGCCAGCAGTTTTTCACCGGGACAGGGTGATTGGCACTATGGC.

The CDR3 sequence: CASRVDYANTGELFF. The DNA read from the CDR3 is TGTGCCAGCAGAGTGGACTACGCGAACACCGGGGAG. The rearrangement links TRBV7-8 to TRBJ2-2; perhaps TRBD2 as D (6 bases). The read gets to within 3 residues of the CDR3 end, and the germline J gene fills in the rest. Germline loops: CDR1 SGHVS, CDR2 FQNEAQ. V gave up 6 bases and J gave up 0 bases, with 11 bases separating them. The CDR3 extends over 15 amino acids. Full variable domain (rest looked up from reference TRBV7-8 and TRBJ2-2): GAGVSQSPRYKVAKRGQDVALRCDPISGHVSLFWYQQALGQGPEFLTYFQNEAQLDKSGLPSDRFFAERPEGSVSTLKIQRTQQEDSAVYLCASRVDYANTGELFFGEGSRLTVL.